In its sample, the clone carrying this T cell receptor beta chain was seen a few times. These data originate in a study of STAT5B mutations in CD4+ large granular lymphocyte leukemia. The protocol was immunoSEQ multiplex PCR, while the TCRdb copy is restricted to in-frame clones and leaves out a portion. This sample has approximately 35,000 clones; 76% occur once, and the top ten carry less than 9%. The junction had 10 bases not matched to a gene; V was cut back by 3 bases and J by 9 bases. The CDR3 contains 16 residues. Germline V CDR1 and CDR2: LGHNA, YNFKEQ. The chain carries TRBV4-2 and TRBJ1-6; 8 nucleotides line up with TRBD1. The source of this sequence is a human donor in good health. The sample consisted of CD4+ T cells from blood buffy coats. The CDR3 sequence: CASSHIRTGMLSPLHF. The CDR3 region has the DNA TGTGCCAGCAGCCACATACGGACAGGGATGCTTTCACCCCTCCACTTT.